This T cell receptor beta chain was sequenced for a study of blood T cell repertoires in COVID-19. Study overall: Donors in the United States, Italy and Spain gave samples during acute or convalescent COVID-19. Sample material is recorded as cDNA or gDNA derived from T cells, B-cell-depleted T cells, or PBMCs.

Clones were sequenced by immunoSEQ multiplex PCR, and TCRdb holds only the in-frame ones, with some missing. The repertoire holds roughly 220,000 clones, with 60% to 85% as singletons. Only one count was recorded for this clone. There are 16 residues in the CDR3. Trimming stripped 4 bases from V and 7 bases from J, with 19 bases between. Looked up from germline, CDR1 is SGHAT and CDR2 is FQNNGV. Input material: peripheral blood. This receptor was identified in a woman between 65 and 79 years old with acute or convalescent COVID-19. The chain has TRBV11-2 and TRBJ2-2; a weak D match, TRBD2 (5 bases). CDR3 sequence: CASSSQLAPRGGELFF. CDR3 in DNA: TGTGCCAGCAGCTCACAGCTAGCTCCTCGGGGCGGGGAGCTGTTTTTT. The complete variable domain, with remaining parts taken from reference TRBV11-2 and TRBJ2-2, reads EAGVAQSPRYKIIEKRQSVAFWCNPISGHATLYWYQQILGQGPKLLIQFQNNGVVDDSQLPKDRFSAERLKGVDSTLKIQPAKLEDSAVYLCASSSQLAPRGGELFFGEGSRLTVL.